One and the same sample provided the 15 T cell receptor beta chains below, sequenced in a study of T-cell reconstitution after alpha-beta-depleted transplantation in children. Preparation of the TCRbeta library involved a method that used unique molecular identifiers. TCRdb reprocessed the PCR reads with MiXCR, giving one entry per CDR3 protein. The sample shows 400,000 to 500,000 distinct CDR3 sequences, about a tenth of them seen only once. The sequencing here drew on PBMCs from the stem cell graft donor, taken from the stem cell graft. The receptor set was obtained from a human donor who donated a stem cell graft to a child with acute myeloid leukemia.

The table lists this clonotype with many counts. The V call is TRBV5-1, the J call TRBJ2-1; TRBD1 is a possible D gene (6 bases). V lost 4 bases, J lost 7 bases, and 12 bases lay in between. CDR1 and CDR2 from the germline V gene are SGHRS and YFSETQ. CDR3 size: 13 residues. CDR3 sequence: CASSPRTANEQFF. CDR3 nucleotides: TGCGCCAGCAGCCCCAGGACAGCTAATGAGCAGTTCTTC.

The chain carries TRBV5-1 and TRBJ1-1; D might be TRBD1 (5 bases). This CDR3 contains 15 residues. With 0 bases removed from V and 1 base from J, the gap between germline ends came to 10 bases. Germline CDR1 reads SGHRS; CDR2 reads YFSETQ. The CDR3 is CASSLAGLENTEAFF. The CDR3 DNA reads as TGCGCCAGCAGCTTGGCAGGGTTGGAGAACACTGAAGCTTTCTTT.

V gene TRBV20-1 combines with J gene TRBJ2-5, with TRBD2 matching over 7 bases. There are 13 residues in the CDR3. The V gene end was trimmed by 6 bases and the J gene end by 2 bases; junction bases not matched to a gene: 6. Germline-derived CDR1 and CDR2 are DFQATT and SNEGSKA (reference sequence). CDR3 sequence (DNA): TGCAGTGCGAGATGGGAGGGACAAGAGACCCAGTACTTC. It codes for CSARWEGQETQYF.

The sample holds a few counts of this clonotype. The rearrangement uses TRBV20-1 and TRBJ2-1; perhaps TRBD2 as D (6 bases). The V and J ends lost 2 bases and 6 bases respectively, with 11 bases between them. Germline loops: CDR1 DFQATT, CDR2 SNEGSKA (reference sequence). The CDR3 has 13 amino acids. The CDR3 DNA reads TGCAGTGCTAGACTAGCGAGCTCCAATGAGCAGTTCTTC. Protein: CSARLASSNEQFF.

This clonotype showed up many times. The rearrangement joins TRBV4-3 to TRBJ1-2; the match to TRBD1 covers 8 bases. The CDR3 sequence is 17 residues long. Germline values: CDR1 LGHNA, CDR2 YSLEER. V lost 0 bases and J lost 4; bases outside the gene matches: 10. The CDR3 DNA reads TGCGCCAGCAGCCAAGATCTGCAGGGGGCTATCGCCTATGGCTACACCTTC. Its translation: CASSQDLQGAIAYGYTF.

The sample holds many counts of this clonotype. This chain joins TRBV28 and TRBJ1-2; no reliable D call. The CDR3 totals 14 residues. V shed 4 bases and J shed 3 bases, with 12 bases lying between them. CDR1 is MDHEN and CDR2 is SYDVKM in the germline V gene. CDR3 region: CASSSPQRYYGYTF. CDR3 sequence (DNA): TGTGCCAGCAGTTCCCCACAGCGCTACTATGGCTACACCTTC.

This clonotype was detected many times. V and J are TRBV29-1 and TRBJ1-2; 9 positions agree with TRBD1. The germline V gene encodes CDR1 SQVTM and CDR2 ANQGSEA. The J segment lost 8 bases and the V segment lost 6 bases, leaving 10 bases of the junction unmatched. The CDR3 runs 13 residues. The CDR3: CSVAQQGAGGYTF. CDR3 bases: TGCAGCGTCGCCCAACAGGGGGCGGGGGGCTACACCTTC.

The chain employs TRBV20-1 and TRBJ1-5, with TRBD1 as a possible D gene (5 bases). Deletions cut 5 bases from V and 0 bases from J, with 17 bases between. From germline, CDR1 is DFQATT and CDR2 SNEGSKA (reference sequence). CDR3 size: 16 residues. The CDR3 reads CSAYSGAGDSNQPQHF. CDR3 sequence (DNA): TGCAGTGCTTATAGCGGGGCGGGGGATAGCAATCAGCCCCAGCATTTT.

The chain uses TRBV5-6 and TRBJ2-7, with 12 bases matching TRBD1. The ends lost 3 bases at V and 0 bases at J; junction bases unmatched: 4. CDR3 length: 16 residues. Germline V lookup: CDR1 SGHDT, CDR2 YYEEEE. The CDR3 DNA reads TGTGCCAGCAGCTGGGGACAGGGGGCTACCTCCTACGAGCAGTACGTC. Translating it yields CASSWGQGATSYEQYV.

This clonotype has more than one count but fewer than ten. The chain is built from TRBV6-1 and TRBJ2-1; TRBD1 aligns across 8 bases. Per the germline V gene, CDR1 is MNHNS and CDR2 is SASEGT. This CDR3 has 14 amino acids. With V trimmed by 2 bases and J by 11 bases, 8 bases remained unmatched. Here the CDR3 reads CASSERLGQGKQFF. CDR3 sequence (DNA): TGTGCCAGCAGTGAAAGGTTAGGACAGGGAAAGCAGTTCTTC.

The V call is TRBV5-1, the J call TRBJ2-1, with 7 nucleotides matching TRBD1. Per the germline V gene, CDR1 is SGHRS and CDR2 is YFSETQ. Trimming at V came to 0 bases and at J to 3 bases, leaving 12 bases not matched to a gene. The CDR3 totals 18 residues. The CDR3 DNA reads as TGCGCCAGCAGCTTGGAATTCAACTGGCAGGGGGTCTACAATGAGCAGTTCTTC. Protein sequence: CASSLEFNWQGVYNEQFF.

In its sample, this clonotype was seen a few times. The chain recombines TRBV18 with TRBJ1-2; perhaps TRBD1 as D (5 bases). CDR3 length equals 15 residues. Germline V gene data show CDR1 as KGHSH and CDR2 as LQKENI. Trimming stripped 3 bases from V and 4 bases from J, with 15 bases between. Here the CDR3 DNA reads TGTGCCAGCTCACCCCGCGGGACGGGGACCTATGGCTACACCTTC. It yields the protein CASSPRGTGTYGYTF.

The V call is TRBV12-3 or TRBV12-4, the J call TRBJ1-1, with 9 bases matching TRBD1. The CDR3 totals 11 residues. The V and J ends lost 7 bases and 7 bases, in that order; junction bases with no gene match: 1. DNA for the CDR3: TGTGCCAGCATGGGACAGGGTGAAGCTTTCTTT. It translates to CASMGQGEAFF.

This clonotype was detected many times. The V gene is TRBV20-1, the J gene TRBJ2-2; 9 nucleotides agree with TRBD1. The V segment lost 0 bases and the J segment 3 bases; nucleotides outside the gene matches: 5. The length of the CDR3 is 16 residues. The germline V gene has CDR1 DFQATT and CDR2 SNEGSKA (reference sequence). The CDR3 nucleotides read TGCAGTGCTAGAGATCCGGGACAGGGTGACACCGGGGAGCTGTTTTTT. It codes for CSARDPGQGDTGELFF.

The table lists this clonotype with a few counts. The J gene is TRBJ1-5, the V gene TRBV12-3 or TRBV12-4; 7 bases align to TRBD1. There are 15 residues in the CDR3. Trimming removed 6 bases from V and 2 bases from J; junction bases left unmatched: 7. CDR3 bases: TGTGCCAGCAGAGTAGGGCAGGGGGGCAATCAGCCCCAGCATTTT. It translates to CASRVGQGGNQPQHF.